Listed here are 3 T cell receptor beta chains from one sample, sequenced in a study of preoperative IRX-2 immunotherapy in early breast cancer. Treatment specified: preoperative locoregional IRX-2 cytokine immunotherapy. Clones were sequenced by immunoSEQ multiplex PCR, and TCRdb holds only the in-frame ones, with some missing. Among tens of thousands of clones listed, under 90% were seen once. Sequences were derived from tumor tissue, sampled after IRX-2 immunotherapy. All receptors come from a human donor with breast cancer.

The CDR3 reads CASSYSQGQGPTFNYGYTF. The CDR3 region has the DNA TGTGCCAGCAGTTACTCTCAGGGACAGGGGCCAACCTTTAACTATGGCTACACCTTC. This rearrangement joins TRBV6-8 to TRBJ1-2; TRBD1 matches at 10 bases. V lost 0 bases, J lost 1 base, and 11 bases stayed unmatched. The CDR3 spans 19 residues. Germline V gives CDR1 MNHGY, CDR2 SAAAGT.

This chain connects TRBV12-5 to TRBJ2-5; D possibly uses TRBD1 or TRBD2 (5 bases each). The CDR3 runs 14 residues. The ends were cut back, 2 bases at V and 4 bases at J, with 11 bases in the middle. The germline V gene encodes CDR1 LGHNT and CDR2 FRNRAP. The CDR3 sequence: CASGLRGVGETQYF. CDR3 sequence (DNA): TGTGCTAGTGGTTTGAGAGGGGTGGGAGAGACCCAGTACTTC.

This chain links TRBV10-3 with TRBJ2-3, with unresolved D. V was pared by 2 bases and J by 1 base, with 4 bases between. This CDR3 is built from 13 residues. The germline V gene has CDR1 ENHRY and CDR2 SYGVKD. CDR3 bases: TGTGCCATCAGTGAGCCGCGCACAGATACGCAGTATTTT. This codes for CAISEPRTDTQYF.